The 25 T cell receptor beta chains below all came from one sample that was sequenced in a study of blood T cell repertoires in COVID-19 (dated by TCRdb to about 2020). Library method: the immunoSEQ multiplex PCR assay. TCRdb limited this immuneACCESS table to in-frame rearrangements with V and J called. A share of clones is missing; checked studies link under half to unresolved V genes, and the rest is unexplained. This sample holds 20,000 to 30,000 clones; around 90% were observed only once. The top ten clones comprise 20% to 25% of the sample. The sequencing input was peripheral blood. The receptors originated from a man in his 70s in a cohort sampled during active COVID-19.

The V and J genes are TRBV18 and TRBJ1-5, with D possibly TRBD1 on 5 matching bases. Germline-derived CDR1 and CDR2 are KGHSH and LQKENI. Trimming took off 6 bases at V and 3 bases at J, with 15 bases between the two ends. The CDR3 is made up of 15 amino acids. CDR3 in amino acids: CASSLGGGDNQPQHF. The CDR3 DNA reads as TGTGCCAGCTCCCTCGGGGGGGGTGACAATCAGCCCCAGCATTTT.

V is TRBV9 and J is TRBJ2-5; D remains unclear. The CDR3 is 16 amino acids. V shed 0 bases and J shed 2 bases, with 14 bases lying between them. Looked up from germline, CDR1 is SGDLS and CDR2 is YYNGEE. Here the CDR3 reads CASSVGFTMSQETQYF. CDR3 DNA: TGTGCCAGCAGCGTAGGCTTCACTATGTCTCAAGAGACCCAGTACTTC.

The chain is built from TRBV6-6 and TRBJ2-7; unclear D gene. There are 14 residues in the CDR3. V was pared by 2 bases and J by 7 bases, with 15 bases between. Germline CDR1 MNHNY, CDR2 SVGAGI (reference sequence). In DNA, the CDR3 is TGTGCCAGCAGTTACCATTCGACTCTCGGTGAGCAGTACTTC. The encoded protein is CASSYHSTLGEQYF.

This rearrangement joins TRBV13 to TRBJ2-1; D not resolved. V was trimmed by 1 base and J by 6 bases, leaving 10 bases between them. The CDR3 is 14 amino acids. The germline V gene encodes CDR1 PRHDT and CDR2 FYEKMQ (reference sequence). CDR3 protein: CASSLVRAVNEQFF. In nucleotides, the CDR3 is TGTGCCAGCAGCTTAGTTCGAGCCGTCAATGAGCAGTTCTTC.

This chain connects TRBV28 to TRBJ1-5; D remains unclear. This CDR3 has 14 amino acids. Trimming stripped 8 bases from V and 0 bases from J, with 11 bases between. Looked up from germline, CDR1 is MDHEN and CDR2 is SYDVKM. The CDR3 coding sequence is TGTGCCAGCCAAGGCGGGGTTAGCAATCAGCCCCAGCATTTT. Translating gives CASQGGVSNQPQHF.

This rearrangement joins TRBV18 to TRBJ2-5, with a tentative D call TRBD2 (6 bases). Trimming pared 2 bases from V and 2 bases from J, leaving 9 bases between. CDR3 length: 14 residues. Germline CDR1 KGHSH, CDR2 LQKENI. CDR3 loop: CASSPGLLQETQYF. CDR3 bases: TGTGCCAGCTCACCAGGACTATTGCAAGAGACCCAGTACTTC. The complete variable domain, with remaining parts taken from reference TRBV18 and TRBJ2-5, reads NAGVMQNPRHLVRRRGQEARLRCSPMKGHSHVYWYRQLPEEGLKFMVYLQKENIIDESGMPKERFSAEFPKEGPSILRIQQVVRGDSAAYFCASSPGLLQETQYFGPGTRLLVL.

The V call is TRBV7-9, the J call TRBJ1-1; possibly TRBD1 for D (6 bases). The CDR3 loop spans 13 amino acids. Germline V CDR1 and CDR2: SEHNR, FQNEAQ (reference sequence). The V end lost 8 bases, the J end lost 1 base, and 11 bases lay between the germline ends. CDR3 region: CASGGQTNTEAFF. The CDR3 DNA follows: TGTGCCAGCGGGGGCCAAACGAACACTGAAGCTTTCTTT. The full variable domain, its missing parts supplied by reference TRBV7-9 and TRBJ1-1, is DTGVSQNPRHKITKRGQNVTFRCDPISEHNRLYWYRQTLGQGPEFLTYFQNEAQLEKSRLLSDRFSAERPKGSFSTLEIQRTEQGDSAMYLCASGGQTNTEAFFGQGTRLTVV.

V usage is TRBV18 and J usage is TRBJ1-1, with D tentatively TRBD1 (6 bases). The V gene lost 6 bases and the J gene lost 2 bases, with 19 bases spanning the gap. The CDR3 sequence is 16 residues long. CDR1 and CDR2 from the germline V gene are KGHSH and LQKENI. The CDR3, as DNA: TGTGCCAGCTCCTATGGACAGAGTATAGCTAACACTGAAGCTTTCTTT. Its translation: CASSYGQSIANTEAFF.

This clone was seen a handful of times. The V call is TRBV11-2, the J call TRBJ1-5; 7 bases agree with TRBD1. The CDR3 has 15 residues. CDR1 and CDR2 from the germline V gene are SGHAT and FQNNGV. V gave up 4 bases and J gave up 6 bases; unmatched junction bases: 9. The CDR3, as DNA: TGTGCCAGCAGCTCCTTACAGGGGACGGGTCAGCCCCAGCATTTT. It encodes CASSSLQGTGQPQHF.

Only one count was recorded for this clone. The chain combines TRBV5-5 with TRBJ1-4, with D maybe TRBD1 (5 bases). V was trimmed by 4 bases and J by 2 bases, leaving 12 bases between them. This CDR3 region has 15 residues. Germline V gives CDR1 SGHKS, CDR2 YYEKEE (reference sequence). In DNA form, the CDR3 reads TGTGCCAGCAGCCGCAACAGGCTGACTAATGAAAAACTGTTTTTT. Its protein product is CASSRNRLTNEKLFF. The variable domain in full, with the rest retrieved from reference TRBV5-5 and TRBJ1-4, is DAGVTQSPTHLIKTRGQQVTLRCSPISGHKSVSWYQQVLGQGPQFIFQYYEKEERGRGNFPDRFSARQFPNYSSELNVNALLLGDSALYLCASSRNRLTNEKLFFGSGTQLSVL.

The V gene is TRBV6-2 or TRBV6-3, the J gene TRBJ2-4; 8 positions match TRBD2. V was pared by 6 bases and J by 3 bases, with 10 bases of the junction left unmatched. The V gene's germline CDR1 is MNHEY and CDR2 SVGEGT. This CDR3 is built from 16 residues. CDR3 nucleotide sequence: TGTGCCAGCAGCCCTCACCGGACTAGCCTCAAAAACATTCAGTACTTC. It is translated as CASSPHRTSLKNIQYF.

The chain employs TRBV5-4 and TRBJ2-7, with TRBD2 matching over 9 bases. With 1 base clipped from V and 3 bases from J, the junction kept 5 bases outside the gene matches. Germline-derived CDR1 and CDR2 are SGHNT and YYREEE (reference sequence). This CDR3 contains 15 residues. The CDR3 nucleotides read TGTGCCAGCAGCTTGTCGGCGGGAGGGGACTACGAGCAGTACTTC. Translating gives CASSLSAGGDYEQYF.

The V and J genes are TRBV13 and TRBJ1-1, with no clear D. V lost 5 bases and J 5 bases, leaving 12 bases between the germline ends. Germline CDR1 is PRHDT and CDR2 is FYEKMQ (reference sequence). This CDR3 comprises 13 residues. CDR3 region: CASSPPTSTEAFF. In nucleotides, the CDR3 is TGTGCCAGCAGCCCGCCGACATCTACTGAAGCTTTCTTT.

CDR3 amino acids: CASSWRPGGNEQFF. The CDR3 DNA reads as TGTGCCAGCAGCTGGAGACCCGGTGGCAATGAGCAGTTCTTC. This sequence joins TRBV7-8 and TRBJ2-1, with D uncertain. Germline loops: CDR1 SGHVS, CDR2 FQNEAQ. This CDR3 has 14 residues. V was pared by 4 bases and J by 6 bases, with 13 bases between.

J is TRBJ1-1 and V is TRBV30; TRBD1 might be the D (5 bases). Trimming left V 0 bases short and J 4 bases short, with 12 bases between. The CDR3 is 14 amino acids. Germline CDR1 GTSNPN, CDR2 SVGIG (reference sequence). The CDR3 reads CAWSVEGPRTEAFF. Written as DNA, the CDR3 is TGTGCCTGGAGTGTGGAGGGGCCTCGCACTGAAGCTTTCTTT.

V usage is TRBV27 and J usage is TRBJ2-1, with TRBD2 as a possible D gene (5 bases). V was clipped by 3 bases and J by 4 bases, with 13 bases between them. The length of the CDR3 is 15 residues. CDR1 is MNHEY, CDR2 SMNVEV, per germline (reference sequence). CDR3 sequence reads: CASSFNMGRYNEQFF. CDR3 nucleotide sequence: TGTGCCAGCAGTTTCAACATGGGGAGATACAATGAGCAGTTCTTC.

The chain uses TRBV5-1 and TRBJ2-3; 7 nucleotides align to TRBD2. CDR3 length: 14 amino acids. V was pared by 1 base and J by 4 bases, with 3 bases of the junction left unmatched. Looked up from germline, CDR1 is SGHRS and CDR2 is YFSETQ. CDR3 coding DNA: TGCGCCAGCAGCTTGCTAGCGGAATCAGATACGCAGTATTTT. Amino acid sequence: CASSLLAESDTQYF.

V and J are TRBV7-2 and TRBJ1-1; maybe TRBD1 (5 bases). Germline V gene sequence: CDR1 SGHTA, CDR2 FQGNSA. V lost 2 bases and J lost 3, with 16 bases in between. The CDR3 spans 16 residues. CDR3: CASSLIRFGGYTEAFF. CDR3 bases: TGTGCCAGCAGCTTAATAAGGTTCGGGGGGTACACTGAAGCTTTCTTT. Combining the CDR3 with reference TRBV7-2 and TRBJ1-1 gives the whole variable domain GAGVSQSPSNKVTEKGKDVELRCDPISGHTALYWYRQSLGQGLEFLIYFQGNSAPDKSGLPSDRFSAERTGGSVSTLTIQRTQQEDSAVYLCASSLIRFGGYTEAFFGQGTRLTVV.

J is TRBJ2-3 and V is TRBV5-1, with 7 bases matching TRBD2. CDR3 length equals 15 residues. CDR1 and CDR2 from the germline V gene are SGHRS and YFSETQ. Trimming took 5 bases from V and 1 from J; bases not matched to a gene: 7. For the CDR3, the DNA is TGCGCCAGCAGAGGTCGGGGGGACCGCACAGATACGCAGTATTTT. It codes for CASRGRGDRTDTQYF.

The chain carries TRBV15 and TRBJ2-2, with D perhaps TRBD2 (5 bases). The CDR3 loop spans 18 amino acids. In germline, CDR1 is LNHNV, CDR2 YYDKDF (reference sequence). Trimming shortened V by 1 base and J by 3 bases, and 18 bases separated the two germline ends. The CDR3 loop is CATSRVGEGRVYTGELFF. For the CDR3, the DNA is TGTGCCACCAGCAGAGTAGGAGAAGGGCGGGTCTACACCGGGGAGCTGTTTTTT.

The rearrangement joins TRBV6-5 to TRBJ1-4; weak D call: TRBD1 (5 bases). Trimming shortened V by 6 bases and J by 8 bases, and 16 bases separated the two germline ends. The CDR3 is 14 amino acids. Germline V CDR1 and CDR2: MNHEY, SVGAGI. The CDR3: CASSLGGGSEKLFF. In DNA form, the CDR3 reads TGTGCCAGCAGCCTCGGCGGGGGATCGGAAAAACTGTTTTTT.

The rearrangement uses TRBV18 and TRBJ1-4, with a possible D match to TRBD1 (5 bases). Trimming removed 4 bases at V and 3 bases at J, with 12 bases between. The CDR3 is made up of 15 amino acids. The germline V gene encodes CDR1 KGHSH and CDR2 LQKENI. CDR3 DNA: TGTGCCAGCTCACAGGGGAGGCTCTCTAATGAAAAACTGTTTTTT. This encodes CASSQGRLSNEKLFF.

The chain uses TRBV5-6 and TRBJ2-1; 10 positions agree with TRBD2. The trim removed 0 bases at V and 3 bases at J, leaving 6 bases unmatched. Germline V gives CDR1 SGHDT, CDR2 YYEEEE. There are 17 residues in the CDR3. The CDR3 reads CASSLVLAGAFYNEQFF. The CDR3 DNA sequence: TGTGCCAGCAGCTTGGTGCTAGCGGGAGCCTTCTACAATGAGCAGTTCTTC.

The chain has TRBV5-1 and TRBJ2-1; 10 bases align to TRBD1. In germline, CDR1 is SGHRS, CDR2 YFSETQ. V lost 0 bases, J lost 15 bases, and 9 bases stayed unmatched. The CDR3 is made up of 14 amino acids. The CDR3 protein is CASSLGQGATWTFF. CDR3 DNA sequence: TGCGCCAGCAGCTTGGGACAGGGGGCGACGTGGACGTTCTTC.

The rearrangement links TRBV3-1 (or the pseudogene TRBV3-2) to TRBJ1-2; D ambiguous. CDR1 and CDR2 from the germline V gene are LGHDT and YNNKEL (reference sequence). The CDR3 has 12 amino acids. The germline V and J ends were trimmed by 2 bases and 7 bases, with 8 bases remaining between them. The CDR3 is CASSQQVSGYTF. CDR3 sequence (DNA): TGTGCCAGCAGCCAACAGGTTTCTGGCTACACCTTC.